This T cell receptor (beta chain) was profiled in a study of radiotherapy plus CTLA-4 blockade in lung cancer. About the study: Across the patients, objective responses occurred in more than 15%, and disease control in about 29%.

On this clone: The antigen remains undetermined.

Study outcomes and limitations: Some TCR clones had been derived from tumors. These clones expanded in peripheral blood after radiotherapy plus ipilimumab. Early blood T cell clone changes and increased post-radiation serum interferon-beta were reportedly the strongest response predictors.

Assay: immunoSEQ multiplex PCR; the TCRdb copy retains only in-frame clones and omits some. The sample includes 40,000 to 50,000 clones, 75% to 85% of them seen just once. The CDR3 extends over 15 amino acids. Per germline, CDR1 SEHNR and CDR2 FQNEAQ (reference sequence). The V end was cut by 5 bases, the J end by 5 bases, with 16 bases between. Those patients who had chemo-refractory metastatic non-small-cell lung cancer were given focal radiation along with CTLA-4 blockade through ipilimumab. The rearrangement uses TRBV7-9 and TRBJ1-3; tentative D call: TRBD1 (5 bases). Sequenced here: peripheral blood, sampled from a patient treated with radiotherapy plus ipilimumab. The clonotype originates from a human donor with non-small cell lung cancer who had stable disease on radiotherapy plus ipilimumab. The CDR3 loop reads CASSRAGDGRNTIYF. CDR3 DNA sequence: TGTGCCAGCAGCCGGGCGGGGGACGGAAGAAACACCATATATTTT.